A single sample gave rise to the 9 T cell receptor beta chains below, sequenced in a study of tumour-infiltrating T cells in Burkitt lymphoma. The protocol was immunoSEQ multiplex PCR, while the TCRdb copy is restricted to in-frame clones and leaves out a portion. The sample carries roughly 13,000 clones, roughly 77% recorded once. The source material was tumor tissue. Receptor source: a human donor with diffuse large B-cell lymphoma.

This chain joins TRBV19 and TRBJ2-1; 9 bases are shared with TRBD2. This CDR3 comprises 15 residues. V shed 6 bases and J 8 bases; nucleotides not matched to a gene: 11. Germline CDR1 LNHDA, CDR2 SQIVND (reference sequence). The CDR3 protein is CASSSPGLAADEQFF. In nucleotides, the CDR3 is TGTGCCAGTAGCTCGCCGGGACTAGCAGCGGATGAGCAGTTCTTC.

The V and J genes are TRBV9 and TRBJ2-7, with 14 bases fitting TRBD2. This CDR3 has 15 residues. Germline trimming cut 4 bases from V and 5 bases from J; bases unmatched to any gene: 5. The V gene's germline CDR1 is SGDLS and CDR2 YYNGEE. The CDR3 coding sequence is TGTGCCAGCAGCAGGGGACTAGCGGGAGACCACGAGCAGTACTTC. Protein sequence: CASSRGLAGDHEQYF.

This chain connects TRBV7-9 to TRBJ2-2; 11 bases are a match to TRBD2. This CDR3 spans 16 amino acids. V lost 5 bases and J lost 7; bases outside the gene matches: 9. CDR1 and CDR2 (germline): SEHNR, FQNEAQ (reference sequence). CDR3 sequence reads: CASSQGLAASHGELFF. For the CDR3, the DNA is TGTGCCAGCAGCCAGGGACTAGCGGCCTCCCACGGGGAGCTGTTTTTT.

The chain couples TRBV5-6 to TRBJ1-2; D is uncertain. The germline V gene has CDR1 SGHDT and CDR2 YYEEEE. CDR3 length: 14 residues. Trimming stripped 0 bases from V and 5 bases from J, with 11 bases between. In DNA form, the CDR3 reads TGTGCCAGCAGCTTGGAAGGCAGGAGGTATGGCTACACCTTC. This translates into CASSLEGRRYGYTF.

CDR3 sequence (DNA): TGTGCCAGCAGCGCAAGCGGGACTAGCGGGGCTAACACCGGGGAGCTGTTTTTT. This encodes CASSASGTSGANTGELFF. The chain employs TRBV5-6 and TRBJ2-2; 13 nucleotides match TRBD2. The V gene's germline CDR1 is SGHDT and CDR2 YYEEEE. The junction had 8 bases not matched to a gene; V was cut back by 4 bases and J by 2 bases. This CDR3 contains 18 residues.

By its share, this clone is large. The chain carries TRBV5-1 and TRBJ2-7, with TRBD2 matching 14 bases. CDR3 length equals 15 residues. The germline V gene has CDR1 SGHRS and CDR2 YFSETQ. V lost 5 bases to trimming and J lost 3 bases; unmatched junction nucleotides: 4. DNA of the CDR3: TGCGCCAGCAGGTGGGGACTAGCGGGAGTCTACGAGCAGTACTTC. As protein: CASRWGLAGVYEQYF.

The rearrangement links TRBV6-5 to TRBJ2-1, with 10 bases identical to TRBD2. The V and J ends lost 5 bases and 2 bases, in that order; junction bases with no gene match: 3. This CDR3 is built from 15 residues. Germline CDR1 MNHEY, CDR2 SVGAGI. The CDR3 loop is CASSGSGGAYNEQFF. CDR3 bases: TGTGCCAGCAGTGGCAGCGGGGGGGCCTACAATGAGCAGTTCTTC.

This clone was picked up a small number of times. This chain connects TRBV5-1 to TRBJ2-7; D gene ambiguous. The germline V gene has CDR1 SGHRS and CDR2 YFSETQ. V lost 0 bases and J lost 5, with 9 bases in between. CDR3 length: 13 residues. The CDR3: CASSLAPKHEQYV. Here the CDR3 DNA reads TGCGCCAGCAGCTTGGCCCCAAAGCACGAGCAGTACGTC.

By share of the sample, this clone is medium-sized (0.01 to 0.1%). V gene TRBV15 combines with J gene TRBJ2-3; D gene unclear. The CDR3 extends over 12 amino acids. Trimming took off 5 bases at V and 2 bases at J, with 5 bases between the two ends. The V gene's germline CDR1 is LNHNV and CDR2 YYDKDF (reference sequence). The CDR3: CATSGYTDTQYF. In DNA, the CDR3 is TGTGCCACCAGCGGATACACAGATACGCAGTATTTT.